Listed here are 11 T cell receptor beta chains from one sample, sequenced in a study of T cell repertoires in ileal Crohn's disease. Measured with immunoSEQ multiplex PCR; TCRdb has only the in-frame clones, and not every one. The sample lists 15,000 to 20,000 clones; approximately 87% were seen once. What was sequenced was ileal tissue. Every receptor here comes from an adult with Crohn's disease.

The chain combines TRBV5-1 with TRBJ2-5; TRBD2 agrees at 13 bases. TRBJ2-7 explains the end of the DNA better; the J call may be wrong. This CDR3 contains 14 residues. Germline values: CDR1 SGHRS, CDR2 YFSETQ. The CDR3 DNA reads TGCGCCAGCAGCTGGACTAGCGGGGGCTACGAGCAGTACTTC. This gives the protein CASSWTSGGYEQYF.

There are a few counts of this clone. The chain has TRBV5-6 and TRBJ2-5, with TRBD2 as a possible D gene (6 bases). The DNA end lines up better with TRBJ2-7; the J call may be wrong. Germline CDR1 and CDR2: SGHDT and YYEEEE. This CDR3 contains 13 residues. This CDR3 is CASSRDSNYEQYF. The CDR3 bases are TGTGCCAGCAGCCGGGACTCAAACTACGAGCAGTACTTC.

The chain joins TRBV30 to TRBJ2-2, with D maybe TRBD1 (6 bases). The CDR3 spans 14 residues. Germline V lookup: CDR1 GTSNPN, CDR2 SVGIG (reference sequence). Trimming took off 0 bases at V and 4 bases at J, with 9 bases between the two ends. The CDR3 is CAWSVGQLTGELFF. CDR3 bases: TGTGCCTGGAGTGTTGGACAGCTCACCGGGGAGCTGTTTTTT.

Of note for this clone: Distinct nucleotide sequences in the sample also encode this CDR3. This chain links TRBV9 with TRBJ1-5; D gene unclear. Looked up from germline, CDR1 is SGDLS and CDR2 is YYNGEE. The CDR3 spans 17 residues. V lost 1 base and J 1 base, leaving 15 bases between the germline ends. CDR3 residues: CASSVHSTPGSNQPQHF. The CDR3 bases are TGTGCCAGCAGCGTACACTCGACACCGGGGAGCAATCAGCCCCAGCATTTT.

The chain employs TRBV6-5 and TRBJ2-2; 7 bases line up with TRBD1. After removal of 6 bases from V and 5 bases from J, the junction contained 9 bases not matched to a gene. CDR3 length equals 15 residues. The germline CDR1 and CDR2 sequences are MNHEY and SVGAGI. As DNA, the CDR3 is TGTGCCAGCAGCCTGACAGGGCTTCGGACCGGGGAGCTGTTTTTT. Amino acid sequence: CASSLTGLRTGELFF.

The chain carries TRBV2 and TRBJ2-1; perhaps TRBD2 as D (6 bases). The CDR3 is made up of 15 amino acids. CDR1 and CDR2 (germline): SNHLY, FYNNEI. Trimming cost V 6 bases and J 1 base, with 13 bases left between them. As DNA, the CDR3 is TGTGCCAGCAGCCCGGGACTCACATCCTACAATGAGCAGTTCTTC. This codes for CASSPGLTSYNEQFF. Filled out from reference TRBV2 and TRBJ2-1, the complete variable domain reads EPEVTQTPSHQVTQMGQEVILRCVPISNHLYFYWYRQILGQKVEFLVSFYNNEISEKSEIFDDQFSVERPDGSNFTLKIRSTKLEDSAMYFCASSPGLTSYNEQFFGPGTRLTVL.

In the case of this clone: One end of the junction is discordant with germline, which a read error may explain. This specimen includes other DNA sequences encoding the same CDR3. The CDR3 DNA follows: TGTGCCAGCAGGAGGGTGGAGGAAGGTCGTCAGCCTCAGCATTTT. It translates to CASRRVEEGRQPQHF. The chain joins TRBV6-1 to TRBJ1-5; D is unclear. Germline-derived CDR1 and CDR2 are MNHNS and SASEGT. The CDR3 is 15 residues long.

The V call is TRBV5-1, the J call TRBJ1-6, with TRBD1 identical over 10 bases. This CDR3 spans 17 amino acids. Looked up from germline, CDR1 is SGHRS and CDR2 is YFSETQ. V was pared by 4 bases and J by 15 bases, with 19 bases of the junction left unmatched. The CDR3 here is CASSRGPPDRGRVLLHF. The CDR3, as DNA: TGCGCCAGCAGCCGAGGGCCCCCCGACAGGGGGCGGGTTCTCCTCCACTTT.

The CDR3 spells CAWRRHSPLHF. The DNA for the CDR3 is TGTGCCTGGAGGCGGCATTCACCCCTCCACTTT. The chain links TRBV30 to TRBJ1-6; D unclear. V was shortened by 3 bases and J by 8 bases, with 5 bases between the two germline ends. CDR3 length: 11 amino acids. Germline V lookup: CDR1 GTSNPN, CDR2 SVGIG (reference sequence).

The CDR3 protein is CASSTGYGYTF. The DNA for the CDR3 is TGTGCCAGTAGTACAGGTTATGGCTACACCTTC. The chain recombines TRBV19 with TRBJ1-2; D is unclear. There are 11 residues in the CDR3. The V gene's germline CDR1 is LNHDA and CDR2 SQIVND (reference sequence). Trimming took off 4 bases at V and 5 bases at J, with 5 bases between the two ends.

This chain joins TRBV27 and TRBJ1-4, with 7 bases identical to TRBD1. V dropped 0 bases and J dropped 4; count of bases not matched to a gene: 5. CDR1 is MNHEY, CDR2 SMNVEV, per germline (reference sequence). The CDR3 contains 16 residues. The CDR3 reads CASSLSQQGSNEKLFF. The CDR3, as DNA: TGTGCCAGCAGTTTATCCCAACAGGGGAGTAATGAAAAACTGTTTTTT.